These T cell receptor beta chains were read from a single sample in a study of blood T cells in healthy people across ages. TCRdb itself ran the 5' RACE reads through MiXCR, one entry per CDR3 protein. The sample comprises 920,000 or so distinct CDR3 sequences, less than 50% of which are singletons, and approximately 17% rests with the top ten. Sequencing was done on a sample of blood. The receptor source for this set is a woman aged 55-69 years in good health. Both conserved end residues are trimmed from each CDR3. The order of the fields is V gene, J gene, CDR3 length, D gene, CDR3 protein. D genes are given only for firm matches.

V: TRBV13; J: TRBJ2-7; length: 16; D: TRBD2; CDR3: ASSGGWPSGTISYEQY
V: TRBV13; J: TRBJ2-3; length: 12; D: .; CDR3: ASSRGRKADTQY
V: TRBV15; J: TRBJ1-2; length: 12; D: .; CDR3: ATSRDRNARGYT
V: TRBV14; J: .; length: 14; D: TRBD1; CDR3: ASSQDRDRGWETQY
V: TRBV9; J: TRBJ2-5; length: 14; D: TRBD2; CDR3: ASSVTSGRAIETQY
V: TRBV29-1; J: TRBJ2-1; length: 8; D: .; CDR3: SVVFDEQF
V: TRBV20-1; J: TRBJ2-5; length: 13; D: .; CDR3: SARDPGSIAETQY
V: TRBV27; J: TRBJ1-6; length: 13; D: .; CDR3: ASSARTGYNSPLH
V: TRBV12-3/TRBV12-4; J: TRBJ1-5; length: 11; D: .; CDR3: ASSGVGNQPQH
V: TRBV29-1; J: TRBJ2-3; length: 12; D: .; CDR3: SARGSRGSDTQY
V: TRBV20-1; J: TRBJ2-5; length: 12; D: TRBD2; CDR3: SASRGRAGQTQY
V: TRBV12-3/TRBV12-4; J: TRBJ2-5; length: 14; D: .; CDR3: ASSSSPGALGETQY
V: TRBV29-1; J: TRBJ2-7; length: 10; D: .; CDR3: SVARVGGEQY
V: TRBV20-1; J: TRBJ2-5; length: 11; D: .; CDR3: SAQSGRKETQY
V: TRBV6-5; J: TRBJ1-1; length: 13; D: .; CDR3: ASRPTRGLNTEAF
V: TRBV7-2; J: TRBJ2-3; length: 16; D: TRBD2; CDR3: ASSQRGLAGYVGYTQY